This T cell receptor (beta chain) was observed in a study of blood T cell repertoires in COVID-19. Background on the study: Sites in the United States, Italy and Spain provided acute and convalescent COVID-19 samples. Sources were T cells, B-cell-depleted T cells, or PBMCs; the material itself was cDNA or gDNA.

CDR3 length equals 13 residues. CDR1 SGHRS and CDR2 YFSETQ come from the germline V gene. J gave up 5 bases and V 5 bases, and 6 bases lay outside the gene matches. As originally analysed: Reference gene primer amplification gave estimated nucleated cell counts. This table comes from immunoSEQ multiplex PCR, and its TCRdb copy is limited to in-frame clones, with some not included. The V and J calls and clone size are taken from that table; D and trimming were inferred from the DNA. The sample has about 11,000 clones, 84% seen once. Sequenced input: peripheral blood. J is TRBJ1-1 and V is TRBV5-1; 7 nucleotides line up with TRBD1. The receptor was derived from a man aged 45-65 years with active COVID-19. The CDR3: CASSVGGETEAFF. CDR3 DNA: TGCGCCAGCAGTGTAGGGGGCGAGACTGAAGCTTTCTTT.